This T cell receptor beta chain was documented in a study of identical twins. Through template switching, a universal primer site was introduced, and the cDNA contained unique molecular identifiers. TCRdb ran MiXCR on the 5' RACE reads and lists one entry per CDR3 protein. Among 1.5 million to 2 million distinct CDR3 sequences listed, roughly 35% were seen once. The table lists this clonotype with a few counts. Its antigen is unknown. Trimming took off 3 bases at V and 8 bases at J, with 17 bases between the two ends. The CDR3 extends over 14 amino acids. Per germline, CDR1 SGHKS and CDR2 YYEKEE (reference sequence). Every donor was a healthy Caucasian. Study findings and constraints: The degree of excess twin sharing was weaker in beta out-of-frame sequences. The models gave estimates that fell short of the out-of-frame TCR alpha sharing seen in monozygotic twins.

This TCR derives from a newborn girl in good health. The chain links TRBV5-5 to TRBJ1-2; D is ambiguous. Sequencing was carried out using cord blood. The CDR3 region has the DNA TGTGCCAGCAGCTCCGCTCTCGGGTCGTTCGGCTACACCTTC. Amino acid sequence: CASSSALGSFGYTF.